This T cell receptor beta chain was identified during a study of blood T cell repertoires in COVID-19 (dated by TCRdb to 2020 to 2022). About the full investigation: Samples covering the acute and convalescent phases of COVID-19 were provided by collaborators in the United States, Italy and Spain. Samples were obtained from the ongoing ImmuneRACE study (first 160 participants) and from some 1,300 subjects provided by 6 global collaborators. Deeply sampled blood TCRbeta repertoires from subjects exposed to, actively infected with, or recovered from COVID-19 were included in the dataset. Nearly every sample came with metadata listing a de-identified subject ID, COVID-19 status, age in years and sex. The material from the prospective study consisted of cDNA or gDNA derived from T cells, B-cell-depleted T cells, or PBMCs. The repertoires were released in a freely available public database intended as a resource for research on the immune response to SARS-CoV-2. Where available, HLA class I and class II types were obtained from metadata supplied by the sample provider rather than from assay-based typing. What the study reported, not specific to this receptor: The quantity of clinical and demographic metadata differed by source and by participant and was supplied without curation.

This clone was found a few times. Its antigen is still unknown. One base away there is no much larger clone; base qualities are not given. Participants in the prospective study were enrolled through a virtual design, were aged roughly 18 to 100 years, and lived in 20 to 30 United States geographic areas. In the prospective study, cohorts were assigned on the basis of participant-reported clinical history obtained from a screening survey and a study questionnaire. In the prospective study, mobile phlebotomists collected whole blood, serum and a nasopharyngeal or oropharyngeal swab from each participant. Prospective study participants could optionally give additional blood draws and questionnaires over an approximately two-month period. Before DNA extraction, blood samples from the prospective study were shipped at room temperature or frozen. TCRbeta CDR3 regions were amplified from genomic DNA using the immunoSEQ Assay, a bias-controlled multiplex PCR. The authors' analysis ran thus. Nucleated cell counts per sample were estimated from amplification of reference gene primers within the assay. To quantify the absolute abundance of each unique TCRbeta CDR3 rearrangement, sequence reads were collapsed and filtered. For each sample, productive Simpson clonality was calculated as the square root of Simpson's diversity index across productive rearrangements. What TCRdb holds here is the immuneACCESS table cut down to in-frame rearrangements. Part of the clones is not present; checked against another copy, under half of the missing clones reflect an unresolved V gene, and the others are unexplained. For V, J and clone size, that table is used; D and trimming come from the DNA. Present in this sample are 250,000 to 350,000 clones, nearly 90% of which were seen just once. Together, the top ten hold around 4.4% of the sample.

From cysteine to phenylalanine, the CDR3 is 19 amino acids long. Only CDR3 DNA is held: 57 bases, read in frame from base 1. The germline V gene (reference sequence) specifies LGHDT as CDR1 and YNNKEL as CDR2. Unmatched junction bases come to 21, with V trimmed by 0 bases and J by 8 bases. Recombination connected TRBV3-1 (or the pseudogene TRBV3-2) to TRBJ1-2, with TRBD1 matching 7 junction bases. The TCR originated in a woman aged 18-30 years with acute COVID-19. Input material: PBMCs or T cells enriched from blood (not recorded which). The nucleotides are TGTGCCAGCAGCCAAGATCCTCACACCGGTCTAGGGGGCGAGAACGGCTACACCTTC. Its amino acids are CASSQDPHTGLGGENGYTF.